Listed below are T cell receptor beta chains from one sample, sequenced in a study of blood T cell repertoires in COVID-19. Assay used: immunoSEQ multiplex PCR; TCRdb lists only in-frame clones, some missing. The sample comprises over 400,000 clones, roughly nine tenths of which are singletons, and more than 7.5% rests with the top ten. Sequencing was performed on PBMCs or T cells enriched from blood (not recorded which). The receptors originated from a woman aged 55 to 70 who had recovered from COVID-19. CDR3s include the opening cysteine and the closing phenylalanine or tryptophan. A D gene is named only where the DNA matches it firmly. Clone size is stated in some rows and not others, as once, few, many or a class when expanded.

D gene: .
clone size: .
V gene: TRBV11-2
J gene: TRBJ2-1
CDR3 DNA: TGTGCCAGCAGCTTAGCCCAGGGGAAGGGAATGGCCTACAATGAGCAGTTCTTC
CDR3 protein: CASSLAQGKGMAYNEQFF

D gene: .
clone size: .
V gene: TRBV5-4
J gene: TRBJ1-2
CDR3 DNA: TGTGCCAGCAGCTTGGGCAGGCAGAAAAACTATGGCTACACCTTC
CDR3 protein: CASSLGRQKNYGYTF

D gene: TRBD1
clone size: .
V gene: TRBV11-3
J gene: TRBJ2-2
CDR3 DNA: TGTGCCAGCAGCTACCGGGACAGGGGAGAAACCGGGGAGCTGTTTTTT
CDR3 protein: CASSYRDRGETGELFF

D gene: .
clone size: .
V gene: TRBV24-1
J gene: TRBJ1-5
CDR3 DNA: TGTGCCACCCAACTTGATCTAAACAATCAGCCCCAGCATTTT
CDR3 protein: CATQLDLNNQPQHF

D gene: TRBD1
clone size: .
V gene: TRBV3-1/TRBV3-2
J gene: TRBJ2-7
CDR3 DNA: TGTGCCAGCAGCCGGGGACAGGGGGCACGGGAGCAGTACTTC
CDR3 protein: CASSRGQGAREQYF

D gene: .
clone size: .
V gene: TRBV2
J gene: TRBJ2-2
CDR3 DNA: TGTGCCAGCCCGACAGGAACCGGGGAGCTGTTTTTT
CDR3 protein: CASPTGTGELFF

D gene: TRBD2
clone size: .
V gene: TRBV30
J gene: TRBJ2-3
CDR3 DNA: TGTGCCTGGAGTGTACTAGCGGGGGGATTCACAGATACGCAGTATTTT
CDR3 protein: CAWSVLAGGFTDTQYF

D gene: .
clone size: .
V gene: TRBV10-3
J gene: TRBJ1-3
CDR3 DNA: TGTGCCATCAGTGAGTCGAGAGGGGAGGGACCGCGCTCTGGAAACACCATATATTTT
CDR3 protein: CAISESRGEGPRSGNTIYF

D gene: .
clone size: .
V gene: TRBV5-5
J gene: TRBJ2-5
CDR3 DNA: TGTGCCAGCAGCTTCGGGCAGGGCCAAGAGACCCAGTACTTC
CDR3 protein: CASSFGQGQETQYF

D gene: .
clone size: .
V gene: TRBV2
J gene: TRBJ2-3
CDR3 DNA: TGTGCCAGCAGTGGAATGGGCCCTCAGTTCGATACGCAGTATTTT
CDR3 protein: CASSGMGPQFDTQYF

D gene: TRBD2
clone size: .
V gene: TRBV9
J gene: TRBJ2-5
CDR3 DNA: TGTGCCAGCAGCGTAGGTCGCGGGGGTGAGACCCAGTACTTC
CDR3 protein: CASSVGRGGETQYF

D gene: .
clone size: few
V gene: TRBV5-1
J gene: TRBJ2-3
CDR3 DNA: TGCGCCAGCAGCCCATGGACAGGCACAGATACGCAGTATTTT
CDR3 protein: CASSPWTGTDTQYF

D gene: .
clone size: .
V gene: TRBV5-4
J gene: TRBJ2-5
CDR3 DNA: TGTGCCAGCAGCCCCGGAGGGAGTCAAGAGACCCAGTACTTC
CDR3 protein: CASSPGGSQETQYF

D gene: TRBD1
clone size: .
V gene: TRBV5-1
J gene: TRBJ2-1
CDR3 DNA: TGCGCCAGCAGCTTGGCCGAGTTTGGGGGACAGGGGTTTAATGAGCAGTTCTTC
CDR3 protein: CASSLAEFGGQGFNEQFF

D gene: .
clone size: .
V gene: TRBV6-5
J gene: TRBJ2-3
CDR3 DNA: TGTGCCAGCAGCCTGTACACAGATACGCAGTATTTT
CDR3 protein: CASSLYTDTQYF

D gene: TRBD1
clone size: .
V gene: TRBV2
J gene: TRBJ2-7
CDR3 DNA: TGTGCCAGCAGTGAACAGGGGGCTGGGGCCTACGAGCAGTACTTC
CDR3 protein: CASSEQGAGAYEQYF

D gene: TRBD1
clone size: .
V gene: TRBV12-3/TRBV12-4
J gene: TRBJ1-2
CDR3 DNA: TGTGCCACCTACACACAGGGGACCTATGGCTACACCTTC
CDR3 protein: CATYTQGTYGYTF

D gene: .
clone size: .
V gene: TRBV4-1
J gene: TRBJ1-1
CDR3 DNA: TGCGCCAGCAGCCTCTCCAGGGCAGGGAATAGTTTCAGTGAAGCTTTCTTT
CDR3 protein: CASSLSRAGNSFSEAFF

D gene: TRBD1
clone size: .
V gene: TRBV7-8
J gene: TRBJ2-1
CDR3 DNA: TGTGCCAGCAGCCTAGGGACAGGGGTGTGGAATGAGCAGTTCTTC
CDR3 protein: CASSLGTGVWNEQFF

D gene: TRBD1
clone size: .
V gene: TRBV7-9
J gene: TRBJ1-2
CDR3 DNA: TGTGCCAGCAGCTTAGACCCGGGACAGAAAGGTGGCTACACCTTC
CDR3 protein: CASSLDPGQKGGYTF

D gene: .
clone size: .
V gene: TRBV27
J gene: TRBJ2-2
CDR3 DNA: TGTGCCAGCAGTTCGGCCGGGGAGCTGTTTTTT
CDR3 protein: CASSSAGELFF

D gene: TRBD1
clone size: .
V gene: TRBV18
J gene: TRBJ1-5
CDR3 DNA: TGTGCCAGCTCACCGTTGACAGGGCCTAATCAGCCCCAGCATTTT
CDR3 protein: CASSPLTGPNQPQHF

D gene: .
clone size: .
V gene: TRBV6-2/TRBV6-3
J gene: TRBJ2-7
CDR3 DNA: TGTGCCAGCAGTTACGGCCAGGTGAAAGCCTACGAGCAGTACTTC
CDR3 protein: CASSYGQVKAYEQYF

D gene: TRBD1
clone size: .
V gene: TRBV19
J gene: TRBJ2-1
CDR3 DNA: TGTGCCAGTAGTGTGACAGGGTACAATGAGCAGTTCTTC
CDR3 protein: CASSVTGYNEQFF

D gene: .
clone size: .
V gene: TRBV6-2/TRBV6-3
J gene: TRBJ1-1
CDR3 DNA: TGTGCCAGCAGCGGAGGACAGAGGAAGAACACTGAAGCTTTCTTT
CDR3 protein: CASSGGQRKNTEAFF

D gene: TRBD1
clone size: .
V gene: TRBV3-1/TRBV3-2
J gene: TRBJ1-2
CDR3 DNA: TGTGCCAGCAGCCCCGGACAGGGACGATCCTATGGCTACACCTTC
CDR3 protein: CASSPGQGRSYGYTF

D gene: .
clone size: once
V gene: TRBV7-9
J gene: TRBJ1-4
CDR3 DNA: TGTGCCAGCAGCCCCCCCCGAAGCGGGGTTGGGAATAATGAAAAACTGTTTTTT
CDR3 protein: CASSPPRSGVGNNEKLFF